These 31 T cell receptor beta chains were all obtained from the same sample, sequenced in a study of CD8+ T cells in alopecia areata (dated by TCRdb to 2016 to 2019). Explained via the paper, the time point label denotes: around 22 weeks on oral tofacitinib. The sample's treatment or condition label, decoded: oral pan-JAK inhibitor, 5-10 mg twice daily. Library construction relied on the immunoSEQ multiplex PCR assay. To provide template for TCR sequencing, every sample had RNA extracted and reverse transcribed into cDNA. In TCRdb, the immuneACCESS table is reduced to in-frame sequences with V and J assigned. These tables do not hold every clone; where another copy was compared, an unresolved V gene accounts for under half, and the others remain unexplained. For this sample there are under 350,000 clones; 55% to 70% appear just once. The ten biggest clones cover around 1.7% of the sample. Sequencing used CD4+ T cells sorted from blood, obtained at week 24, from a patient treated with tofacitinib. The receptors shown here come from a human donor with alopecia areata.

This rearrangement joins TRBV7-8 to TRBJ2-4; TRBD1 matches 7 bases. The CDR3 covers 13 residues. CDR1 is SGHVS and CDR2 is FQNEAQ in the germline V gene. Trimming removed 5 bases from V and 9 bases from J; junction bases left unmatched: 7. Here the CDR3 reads CASSTGDSGIQYF. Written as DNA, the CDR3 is TGTGCCAGCAGCACTGGGGACAGCGGCATTCAGTACTTC. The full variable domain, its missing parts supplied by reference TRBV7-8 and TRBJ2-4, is GAGVSQSPRYKVAKRGQDVALRCDPISGHVSLFWYQQALGQGPEFLTYFQNEAQLDKSGLPSDRFFAERPEGSVSTLKIQRTQQEDSAVYLCASSTGDSGIQYFGAGTRLSVL.

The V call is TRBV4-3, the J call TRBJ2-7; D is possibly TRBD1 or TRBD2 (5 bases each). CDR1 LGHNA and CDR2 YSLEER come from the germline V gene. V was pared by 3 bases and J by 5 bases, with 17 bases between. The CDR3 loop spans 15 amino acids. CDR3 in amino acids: CASSHTTGAPNEQYF. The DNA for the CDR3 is TGCGCCAGCAGCCACACGACCGGGGCCCCCAACGAGCAGTACTTC.

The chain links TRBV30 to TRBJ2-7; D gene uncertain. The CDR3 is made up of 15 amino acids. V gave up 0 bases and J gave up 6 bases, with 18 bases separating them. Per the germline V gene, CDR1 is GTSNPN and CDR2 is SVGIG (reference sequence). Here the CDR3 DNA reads TGTGCCTGGAGTGTAACTGGGCCTTACAAGGGCGAGCAGTACTTC. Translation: CAWSVTGPYKGEQYF.

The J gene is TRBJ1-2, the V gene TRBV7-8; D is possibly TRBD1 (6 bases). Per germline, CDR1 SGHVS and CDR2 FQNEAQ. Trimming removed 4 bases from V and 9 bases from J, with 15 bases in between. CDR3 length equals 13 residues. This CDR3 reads CASSYDIGGRYTF. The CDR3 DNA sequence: TGTGCCAGCAGCTACGACATCGGGGGGCGCTACACCTTC.

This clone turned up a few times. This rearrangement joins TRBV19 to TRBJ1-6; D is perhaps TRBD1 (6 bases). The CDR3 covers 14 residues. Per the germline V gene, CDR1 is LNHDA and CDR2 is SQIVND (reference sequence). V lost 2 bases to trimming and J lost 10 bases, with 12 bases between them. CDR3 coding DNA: TGTGCCAGTAGTATAAGCCAAGGGGGGTCACCCCTCCACTTT. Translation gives CASSISQGGSPLHF. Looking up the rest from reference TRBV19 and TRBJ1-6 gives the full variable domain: DGGITQSPKYLFRKEGQNVTLSCEQNLNHDAMYWYRQDPGQGLRLIYYSQIVNDFQKGDIAEGYSVSREKKESFPLTVTSAQKNPTAFYLCASSISQGGSPLHFGNGTRLTVT.

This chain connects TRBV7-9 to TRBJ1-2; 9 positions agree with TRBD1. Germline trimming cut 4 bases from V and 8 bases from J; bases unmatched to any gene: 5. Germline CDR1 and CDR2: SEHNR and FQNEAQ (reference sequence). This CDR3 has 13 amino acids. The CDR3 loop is CASSSGQGSGYTF. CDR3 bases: TGTGCCAGCAGCTCAGGACAGGGGAGCGGCTACACCTTC.

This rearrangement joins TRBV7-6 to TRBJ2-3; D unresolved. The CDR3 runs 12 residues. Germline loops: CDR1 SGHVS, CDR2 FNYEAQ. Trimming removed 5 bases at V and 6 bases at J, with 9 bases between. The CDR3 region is CASSAAWDTQYF. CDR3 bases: TGTGCCAGCAGCGCCGCTTGGGATACGCAGTATTTT.

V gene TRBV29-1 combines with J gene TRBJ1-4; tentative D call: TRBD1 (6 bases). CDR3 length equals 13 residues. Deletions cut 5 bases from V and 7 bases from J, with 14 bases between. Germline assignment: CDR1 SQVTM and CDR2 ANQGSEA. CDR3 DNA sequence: TGCAGCGTTAAACAGGGTCCTAGTGAAAAACTGTTTTTT. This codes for CSVKQGPSEKLFF.

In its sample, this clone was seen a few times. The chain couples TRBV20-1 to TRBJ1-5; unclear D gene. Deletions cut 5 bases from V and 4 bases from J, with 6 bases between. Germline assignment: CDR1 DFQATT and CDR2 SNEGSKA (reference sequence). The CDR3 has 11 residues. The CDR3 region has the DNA TGCAGTGCTGCTCAGAATCAGCCCCAGCATTTT. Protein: CSAAQNQPQHF.

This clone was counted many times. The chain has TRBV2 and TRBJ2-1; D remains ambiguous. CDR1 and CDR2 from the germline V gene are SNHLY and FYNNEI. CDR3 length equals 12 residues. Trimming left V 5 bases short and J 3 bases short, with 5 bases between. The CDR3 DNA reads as TGTGCCAGCAGTTACAACTACAATGAGCAGTTCTTC. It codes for CASSYNYNEQFF.

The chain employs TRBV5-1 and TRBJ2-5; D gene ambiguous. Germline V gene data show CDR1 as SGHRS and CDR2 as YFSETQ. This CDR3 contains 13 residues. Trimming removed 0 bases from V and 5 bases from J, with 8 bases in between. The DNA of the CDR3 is TGCGCCAGCAGCTTGGCGCCTGGGGAGACCCAGTACTTC. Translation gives CASSLAPGETQYF.

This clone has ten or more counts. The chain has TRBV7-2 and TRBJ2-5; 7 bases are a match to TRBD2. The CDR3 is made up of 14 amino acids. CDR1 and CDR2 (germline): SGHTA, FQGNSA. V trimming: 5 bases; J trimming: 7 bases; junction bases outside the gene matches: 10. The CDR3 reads CASSNMGGIVTQYF. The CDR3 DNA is TGTGCCAGCAGCAACATGGGGGGGATCGTGACCCAGTACTTC. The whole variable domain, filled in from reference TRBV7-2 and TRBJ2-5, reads GAGVSQSPSNKVTEKGKDVELRCDPISGHTALYWYRQSLGQGLEFLIYFQGNSAPDKSGLPSDRFSAERTGGSVSTLTIQRTQQEDSAVYLCASSNMGGIVTQYFGPGTRLLVL.

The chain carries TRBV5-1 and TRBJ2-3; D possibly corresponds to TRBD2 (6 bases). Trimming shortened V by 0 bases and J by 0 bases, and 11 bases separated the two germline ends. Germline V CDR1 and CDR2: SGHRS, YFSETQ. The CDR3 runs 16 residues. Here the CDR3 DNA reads TGCGCCAGCAGCTTGGCTGGGCGGGGTAGCACAGATACGCAGTATTTT. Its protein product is CASSLAGRGSTDTQYF.

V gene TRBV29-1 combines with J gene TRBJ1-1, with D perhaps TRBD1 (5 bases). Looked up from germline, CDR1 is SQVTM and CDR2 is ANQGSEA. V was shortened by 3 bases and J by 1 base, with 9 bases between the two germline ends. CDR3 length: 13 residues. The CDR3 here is CSVDGGTNTEAFF. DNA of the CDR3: TGCAGCGTTGACGGAGGGACGAACACTGAAGCTTTCTTT.

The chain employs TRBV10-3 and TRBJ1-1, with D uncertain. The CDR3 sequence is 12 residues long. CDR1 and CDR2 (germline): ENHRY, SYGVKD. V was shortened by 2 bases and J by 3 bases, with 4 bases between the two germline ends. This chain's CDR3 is CAISEAHTEAFF. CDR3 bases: TGTGCCATCAGTGAGGCACACACTGAAGCTTTCTTT.

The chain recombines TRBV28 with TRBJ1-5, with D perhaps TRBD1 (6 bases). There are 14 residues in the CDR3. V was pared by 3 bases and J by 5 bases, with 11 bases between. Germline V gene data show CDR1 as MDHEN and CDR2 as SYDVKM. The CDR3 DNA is TGTGCCAGCAGTTTCACAGGGTGGGATCAGCCCCAGCATTTT. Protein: CASSFTGWDQPQHF.

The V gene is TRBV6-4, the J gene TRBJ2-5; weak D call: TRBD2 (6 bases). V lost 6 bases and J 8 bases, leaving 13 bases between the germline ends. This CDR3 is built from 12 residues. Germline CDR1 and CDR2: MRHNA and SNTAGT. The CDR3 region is CASRTGLATQYF. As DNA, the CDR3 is TGTGCCAGCAGGACGGGACTCGCTACCCAGTACTTC.

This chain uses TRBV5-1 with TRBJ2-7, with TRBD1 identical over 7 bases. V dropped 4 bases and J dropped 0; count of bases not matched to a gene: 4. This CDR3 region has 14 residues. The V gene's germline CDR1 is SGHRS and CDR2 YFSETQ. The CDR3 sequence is CASSEGQASYEQYF. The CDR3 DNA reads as TGCGCCAGCAGCGAAGGACAGGCCTCCTACGAGCAGTACTTC. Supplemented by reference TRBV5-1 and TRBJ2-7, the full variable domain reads KAGVTQTPRYLIKTRGQQVTLSCSPISGHRSVSWYQQTPGQGLQFLFEYFSETQRNKGNFPGRFSGRQFSNSRSEMNVSTLELGDSALYLCASSEGQASYEQYFGPGTRLTVT.

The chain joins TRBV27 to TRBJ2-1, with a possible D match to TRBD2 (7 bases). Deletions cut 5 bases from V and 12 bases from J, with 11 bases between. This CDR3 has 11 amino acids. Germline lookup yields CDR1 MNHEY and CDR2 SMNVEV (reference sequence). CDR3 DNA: TGTGCCAGCAGTCGGGGGGCCTGGCAGTTCTTC. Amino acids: CASSRGAWQFF.

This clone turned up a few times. CDR3 in DNA: TGCAGCGCTGACAGGGGATCCTACGAGCAGTACTTC. Translating it yields CSADRGSYEQYF. This chain joins TRBV29-1 and TRBJ2-7; 8 bases line up with TRBD1. Per the germline V gene, CDR1 is SQVTM and CDR2 is ANQGSEA. The CDR3 covers 12 residues. With V trimmed by 7 bases and J by 1 base, 3 bases remained unmatched.

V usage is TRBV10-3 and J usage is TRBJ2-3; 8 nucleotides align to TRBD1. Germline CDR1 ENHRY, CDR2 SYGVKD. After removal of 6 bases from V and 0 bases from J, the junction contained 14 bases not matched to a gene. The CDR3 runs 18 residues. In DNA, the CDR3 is TGTGCCATCAGCCTCGTTCACCTGGACAGGGAGAGCACAGATACGCAGTATTTT. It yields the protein CAISLVHLDRESTDTQYF.

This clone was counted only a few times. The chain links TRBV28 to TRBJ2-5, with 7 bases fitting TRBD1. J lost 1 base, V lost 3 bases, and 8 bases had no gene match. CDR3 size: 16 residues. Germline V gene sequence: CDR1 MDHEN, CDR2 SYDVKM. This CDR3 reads CASSFQRQGPQETQYF. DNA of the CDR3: TGTGCCAGCAGTTTCCAGCGACAGGGTCCCCAAGAGACCCAGTACTTC.

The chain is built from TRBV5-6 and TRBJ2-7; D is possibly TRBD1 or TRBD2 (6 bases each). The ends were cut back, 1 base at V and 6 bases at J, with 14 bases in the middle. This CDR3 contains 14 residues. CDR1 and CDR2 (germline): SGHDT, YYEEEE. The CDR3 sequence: CASSLRQGRTEQYF. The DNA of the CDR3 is TGTGCCAGCAGCTTGCGGCAGGGGAGGACCGAGCAGTACTTC.

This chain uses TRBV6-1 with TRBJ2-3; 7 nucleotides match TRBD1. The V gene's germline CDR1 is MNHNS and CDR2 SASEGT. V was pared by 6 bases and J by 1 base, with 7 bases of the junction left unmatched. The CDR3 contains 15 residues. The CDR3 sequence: CASRPRQGGTDTQYF. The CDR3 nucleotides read TGTGCCAGCAGACCTCGACAGGGCGGCACAGATACGCAGTATTTT.

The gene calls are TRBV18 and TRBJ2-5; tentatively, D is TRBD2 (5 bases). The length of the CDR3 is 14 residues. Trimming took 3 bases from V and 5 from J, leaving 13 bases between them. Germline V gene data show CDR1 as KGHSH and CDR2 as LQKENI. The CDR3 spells CASSPGPGGETQYF. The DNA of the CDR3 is TGTGCCAGCTCACCCGGTCCAGGCGGGGAGACCCAGTACTTC.

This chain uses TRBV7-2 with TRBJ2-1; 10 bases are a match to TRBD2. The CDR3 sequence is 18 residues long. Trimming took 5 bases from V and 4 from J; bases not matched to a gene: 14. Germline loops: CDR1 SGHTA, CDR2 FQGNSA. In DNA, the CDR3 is TGTGCCAGCAGCCCACCCCCATCGGCTAGCGGGGGATACAATGAGCAGTTCTTC. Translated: CASSPPPSASGGYNEQFF.

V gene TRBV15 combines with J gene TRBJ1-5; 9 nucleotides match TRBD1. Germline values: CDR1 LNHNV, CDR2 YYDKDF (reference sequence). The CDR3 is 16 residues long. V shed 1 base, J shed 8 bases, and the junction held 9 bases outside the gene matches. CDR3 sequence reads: CATSRGTGAVGKPQHF. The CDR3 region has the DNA TGTGCCACCAGCAGAGGGACAGGGGCAGTGGGAAAGCCCCAGCATTTT.

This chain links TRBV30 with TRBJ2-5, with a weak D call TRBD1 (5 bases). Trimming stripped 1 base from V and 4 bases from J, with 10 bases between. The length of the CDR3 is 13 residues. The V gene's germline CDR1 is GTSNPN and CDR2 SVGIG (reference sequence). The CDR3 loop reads CAWSAGHGETQYF. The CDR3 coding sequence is TGTGCCTGGAGTGCAGGACATGGAGAGACCCAGTACTTC.

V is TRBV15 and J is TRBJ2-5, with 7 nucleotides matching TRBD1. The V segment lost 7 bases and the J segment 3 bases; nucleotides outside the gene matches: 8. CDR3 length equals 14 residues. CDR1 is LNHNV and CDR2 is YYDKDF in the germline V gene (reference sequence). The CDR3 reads CATKRHTGEETQYF. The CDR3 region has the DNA TGTGCCACCAAGCGACACACAGGGGAAGAGACCCAGTACTTC.

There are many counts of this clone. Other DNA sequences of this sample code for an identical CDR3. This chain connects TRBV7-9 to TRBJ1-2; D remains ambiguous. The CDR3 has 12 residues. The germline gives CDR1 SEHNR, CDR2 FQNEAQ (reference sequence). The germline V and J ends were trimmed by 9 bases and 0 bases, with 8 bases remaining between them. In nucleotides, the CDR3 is TGTGCCAGTTCCTCCTCTAACTATGGCTACACCTTC. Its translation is CASSSSNYGYTF.

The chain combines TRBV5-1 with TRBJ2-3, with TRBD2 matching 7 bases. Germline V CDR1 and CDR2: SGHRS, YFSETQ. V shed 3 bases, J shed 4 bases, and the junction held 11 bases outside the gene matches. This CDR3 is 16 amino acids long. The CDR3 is CASSSTRGGAADTQYF. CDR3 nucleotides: TGCGCCAGCAGCTCCACGAGGGGAGGGGCAGCAGATACGCAGTATTTT.